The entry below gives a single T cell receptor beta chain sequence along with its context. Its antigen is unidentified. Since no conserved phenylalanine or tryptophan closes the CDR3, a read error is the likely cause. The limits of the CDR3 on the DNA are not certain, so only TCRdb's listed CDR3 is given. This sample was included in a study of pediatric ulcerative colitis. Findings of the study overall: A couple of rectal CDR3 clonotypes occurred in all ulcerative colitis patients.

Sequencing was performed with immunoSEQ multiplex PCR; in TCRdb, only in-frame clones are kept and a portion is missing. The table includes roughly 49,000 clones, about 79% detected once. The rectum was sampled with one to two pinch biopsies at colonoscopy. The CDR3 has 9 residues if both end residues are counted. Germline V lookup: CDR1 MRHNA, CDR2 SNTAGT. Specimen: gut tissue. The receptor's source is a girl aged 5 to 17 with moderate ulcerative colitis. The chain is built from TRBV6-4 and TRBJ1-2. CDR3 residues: CASSSDAPI.